This note documents a single TCR beta chain sequence. From germline, CDR1 is SEHNR and CDR2 FQNEAQ (reference sequence). Unmatched junction bases numbered 6, after V lost 4 bases and J lost 6 bases. The length of the CDR3 is 15 residues. This entry comes from a study of blood T cell repertoires in COVID-19. The authors' processing: Amplification of reference gene primers was used by the study to estimate nucleated cell counts. Only in-frame clones appear in the TCRdb table, and some are missing; sequencing was by immunoSEQ multiplex PCR. The DNA gave D and trimming, while V, J and clone size come from that table. The data hold approximately 230,000 clones, with about 86% observed a single time.

The chain recombines TRBV7-9 with TRBJ2-2; 9 nucleotides match TRBD1. The clonotype comes from a man older than 75 with acute or convalescent COVID-19. Source material: peripheral blood. The CDR3, as DNA: TGTGCCAGCAGCTCCCGGGACAGGGCTGCCGGGGAGCTGTTTTTT. Protein sequence: CASSSRDRAAGELFF.